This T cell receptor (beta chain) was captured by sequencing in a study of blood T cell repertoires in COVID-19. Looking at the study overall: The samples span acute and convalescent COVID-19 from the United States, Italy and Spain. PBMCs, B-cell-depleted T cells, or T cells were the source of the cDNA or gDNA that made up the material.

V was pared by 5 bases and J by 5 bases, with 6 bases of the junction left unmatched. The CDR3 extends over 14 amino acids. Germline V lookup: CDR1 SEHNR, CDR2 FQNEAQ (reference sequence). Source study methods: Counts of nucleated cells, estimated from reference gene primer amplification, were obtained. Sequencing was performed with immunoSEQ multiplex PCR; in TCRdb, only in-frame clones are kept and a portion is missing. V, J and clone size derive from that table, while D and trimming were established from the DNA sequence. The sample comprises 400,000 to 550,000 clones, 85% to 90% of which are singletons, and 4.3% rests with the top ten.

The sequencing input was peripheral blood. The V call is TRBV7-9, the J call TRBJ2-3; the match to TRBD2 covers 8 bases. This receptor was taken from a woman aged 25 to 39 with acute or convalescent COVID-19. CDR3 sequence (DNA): TGTGCCAGCAGCCTTGCGGGGGGCATAGATACGCAGTATTTT. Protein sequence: CASSLAGGIDTQYF. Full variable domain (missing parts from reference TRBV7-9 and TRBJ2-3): DTGVSQNPRHKITKRGQNVTFRCDPISEHNRLYWYRQTLGQGPEFLTYFQNEAQLEKSRLLSDRFSAERPKGSFSTLEIQRTEQGDSAMYLCASSLAGGIDTQYFGPGTRLTVL.